This record looks at one TCR beta chain sequence and its context. Its antigen is not identified. Mismatch with germline at one junction end may stem from a read error. Germline DNA was also extracted, and blood RNA derived from unsorted whole blood. Using a constant-region primer together with ProtoScript II reverse transcriptase, TCR beta cDNA was made from approximately 500 ng of total RNA. Researchers made the TCR beta libraries by running three nested multiplex PCR rounds with slightly modified ARM-PCR. Use of TRBV1-TRBV30 forward primers with a C-beta reverse primer characterized the first two PCR rounds, which lasted nine to eleven cycles each. In TCRdb, the multiplex PCR reads were re-called with MiXCR into one record per CDR3 protein. In the table there are some 320,000 distinct CDR3 sequences, 60% to 80% of which are singletons. The entry originates in a study of tumor-infiltrating lymphocytes in primary liver carcinoma.

The CDR3 covers 13 residues. Germline CDR1 and CDR2: SGHAT and FQNNGV. Findings and caveats of the study: Researchers did not compare CD4+ and CD8+ repertoires, as samples were bulk unsorted.

V and J are TRBV11-2 and TRBJ1-1; D is ambiguous. This clonotype originated in a man between 35 and 55 years old with primary liver carcinoma and hepatitis B virus infection. The sequenced sample consisted of peripheral blood. The CDR3 sequence is CGSSLDHNTEALF. The CDR3 DNA reads TGTGGCAGCAGCTTAGATCATAACACTGAAGCTTTATTT.